This T cell receptor (beta chain) originates from a study of CD8 T cells in ankylosing spondylitis. It was by quantitative 5'-RACE with molecular barcodes that TCR beta libraries were made. TCRdb re-derived calls from the 5' RACE reads in MiXCR, one entry per CDR3 protein. The sample lists roughly 400,000 distinct CDR3 sequences, under 25% occurring once. Of note for this clonotype: Its antigen remains unidentified.

J lost 2 bases, V lost 3 bases, and 10 bases had no gene match. The CDR3 runs 17 residues. Germline V gene sequence: CDR1 SGHVS, CDR2 FNYEAQ. Study outcomes and limitations: Made up of under ten highly homologous variants, a TCR beta motif appeared characteristic of ankylosing spondylitis blood. Previous work reported some of these motif variants in the synovial fluid and blood of reactive arthritis.

Sequenced material: blood, either unsorted or a sorted T cell fraction (not recorded which). The chain joins TRBV7-6 to TRBJ2-7, with TRBD2 identical over 10 bases. This receptor was identified in a male donor with ankylosing spondylitis. The CDR3 sequence: CASSLAGLAEPPYEQYF. The CDR3 DNA is TGTGCCAGCAGCTTGGCTGGACTAGCGGAACCCCCCTACGAGCAGTACTTC.